This is a list of T cell receptor beta chains from one sample in a study of CD8+ T cells in alopecia areata. Profiling relied on immunoSEQ multiplex PCR, and the TCRdb table lists in-frame clones only, not all of them. The profile shows 150,000 to 250,000 clones, nearly 60% of them singletons. The source material was CD4+ T cells sorted from blood, sampled at week 24, from a patient treated with tofacitinib. The receptors were gathered from a human donor with alopecia areata. Both conserved end residues are part of each CDR3.

TRBJ1-1	TRBV9	CASRRGREDTEAFF
TRBJ2-3	TRBV23-1	CASSHFASTDTQYF
TRBJ1-6	TRBV6-6	CASIGRDNSPLHF
TRBJ2-4	TRBV19	CASSSRDRVAKNIQYF
TRBJ2-1	TRBV9	CASSPSNNEQFF
TRBJ2-3	TRBV6-5	CASSYSLGSSSDTQYF
TRBJ2-5	TRBV5-1	CASSFVSGGQETQYF
TRBJ2-5	TRBV2	CASSRGEDSRDF
TRBJ2-2	TRBV30	CAWRTSGANTGELFF
TRBJ2-3	TRBV5-1	CASSLGPPRDTQYF
TRBJ2-5	TRBV9	CASSAGTSGKYETQYF
TRBJ2-6	TRBV5-4	CASSLDWGAPGANVLTF
TRBJ2-1	TRBV30	CAWSGGLGDWVSKFF
TRBJ1-1	TRBV7-2	CASSLRRQGRDTEAFF
TRBJ2-5	TRBV29-1	CSVLQGFGETQYF
TRBJ2-7	TRBV29-1	CSVDLTGAGYEQYF
TRBJ1-4	TRBV28	CASSSPGQGDEKLFF
TRBJ2-5	TRBV9	CASSAGTGRIETQYF
TRBJ2-5	TRBV5-1	CASSLLGDSGETQYF
TRBJ2-7	TRBV29-1	CSVVQVEQYF
TRBJ2-5	TRBV4-2	CASSQATGAQETQYF
TRBJ2-3	TRBV28	CASSLMDSSTDTQYF
TRBJ1-1	TRBV10-3	CAISAGTPSGNTEAFF
TRBJ2-6	TRBV2	CASSAGGSPAGANVLTF
TRBJ2-7	TRBV7-2	CASSPKVLSERGLHYF
TRBJ2-3	TRBV25-1	CASSEYRAATDTQYF
TRBJ2-1	TRBV30	CAWSVRGVLAGNEQFF
TRBJ2-2	TRBV2	CASLNDRGNGELFF